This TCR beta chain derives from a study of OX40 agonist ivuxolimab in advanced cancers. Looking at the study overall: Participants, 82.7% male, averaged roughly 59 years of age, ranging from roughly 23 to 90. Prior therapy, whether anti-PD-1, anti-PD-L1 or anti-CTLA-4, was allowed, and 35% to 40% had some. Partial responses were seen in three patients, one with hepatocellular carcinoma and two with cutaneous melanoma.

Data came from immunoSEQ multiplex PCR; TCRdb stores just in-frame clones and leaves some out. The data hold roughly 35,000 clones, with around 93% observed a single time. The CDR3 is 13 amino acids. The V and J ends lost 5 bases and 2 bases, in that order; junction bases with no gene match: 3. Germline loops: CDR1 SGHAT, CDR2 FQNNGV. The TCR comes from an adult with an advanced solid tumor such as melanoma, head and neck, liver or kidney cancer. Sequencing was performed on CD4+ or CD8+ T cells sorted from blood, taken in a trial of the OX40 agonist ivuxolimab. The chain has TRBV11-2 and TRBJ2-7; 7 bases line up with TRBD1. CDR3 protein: CASSPGTAYEQYF. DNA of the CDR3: TGTGCCAGCAGCCCCGGGACAGCCTACGAGCAGTACTTC.